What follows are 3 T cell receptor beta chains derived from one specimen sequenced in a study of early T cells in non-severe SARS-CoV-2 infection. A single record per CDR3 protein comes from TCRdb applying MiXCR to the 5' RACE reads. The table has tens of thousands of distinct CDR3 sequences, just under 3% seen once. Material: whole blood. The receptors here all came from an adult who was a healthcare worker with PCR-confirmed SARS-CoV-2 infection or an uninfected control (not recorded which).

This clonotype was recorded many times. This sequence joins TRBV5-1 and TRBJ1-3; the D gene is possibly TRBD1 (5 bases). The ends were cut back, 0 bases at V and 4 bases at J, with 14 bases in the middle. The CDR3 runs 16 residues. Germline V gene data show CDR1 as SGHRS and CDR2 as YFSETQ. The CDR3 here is CASSLAGTTGGNTIYF. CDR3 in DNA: TGCGCCAGCAGCTTGGCCGGGACTACGGGCGGAAACACCATATATTTT.

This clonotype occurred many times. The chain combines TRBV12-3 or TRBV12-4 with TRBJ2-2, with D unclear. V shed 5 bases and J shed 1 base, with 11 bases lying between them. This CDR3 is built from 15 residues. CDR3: CASSPGPRNTGELFF. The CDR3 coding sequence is TGTGCCAGCAGTCCCGGACCGAGGAACACCGGGGAGCTGTTTTTT.

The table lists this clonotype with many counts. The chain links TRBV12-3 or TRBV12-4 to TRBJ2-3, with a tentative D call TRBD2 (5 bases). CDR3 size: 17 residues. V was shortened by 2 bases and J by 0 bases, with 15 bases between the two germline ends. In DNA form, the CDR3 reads TGTGCCAGCAGTTTATTTGTCGCCCGGGGAAGCACAGATACGCAGTATTTT. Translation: CASSLFVARGSTDTQYF.